Listed below are T cell receptor beta chains from one sample, sequenced in a study of blood T cell repertoires in COVID-19. Some clones are missing from TCRdb's copy, which holds only in-frame ones; the method was immunoSEQ multiplex PCR. The sample yields more than 95,000 clones, around 84% seen once. Sequenced input: peripheral blood. The source is a woman older than 75 with acute or convalescent COVID-19. Both conserved end residues are part of each CDR3.

len	v_gene	j_gene	CDR3aa
15	TRBV11-2	TRBJ2-3	CASSLAASRGDTQYF
12	TRBV12-3/TRBV12-4	TRBJ1-1	CASSSGGAEAFF
14	TRBV5-5	TRBJ2-7	CASSYGQGYYEQYF
15	TRBV7-8	TRBJ2-2	CASRSKGQNTGELFF
15	TRBV5-1	TRBJ2-5	CASSPGLAGQETQYF
15	TRBV24-1	TRBJ2-1	CATSPPGQGYNEQFF
13	TRBV3-1/TRBV3-2	TRBJ1-5	CASSSRTVSPQHF
14	TRBV9	TRBJ2-5	CASSQARGGETQYF
17	TRBV5-1	TRBJ2-2	CASSGRTGGTNTGELFF
12	TRBV6-2/TRBV6-3	TRBJ1-2	CASSYAGYGYTF
13	TRBV5-1	TRBJ2-7	CASSVGQNYEQYF
12	TRBV12-3/TRBV12-4	TRBJ1-1	CASSSSTGRAFF
14	TRBV7-9	TRBJ1-5	CASSPGTGDQPQHF
16	TRBV27	TRBJ2-4	CASSPGDRLAKNIQYF
14	TRBV29-1	TRBJ2-1	CSVKGTQVYNEQFF
18	TRBV25-1	TRBJ2-1	CASSPNNPGLGTYNEQFF
16	TRBV7-9	TRBJ2-7	CASSPLKPDGLSEQYF
14	TRBV28	TRBJ1-4	CASSLVSHNEKLFF
15	TRBV18	TRBJ2-7	CASSHGTSGIYEQYF
12	TRBV19	TRBJ2-7	CASSIGGDEQYF
13	TRBV10-3	TRBJ2-3	CAIGRQGTDTQYF
15	TRBV7-9	TRBJ2-7	CASSGQISGRSEQYF
14	TRBV12-5	TRBJ2-3	CASALGTGGDTQYF
14	TRBV10-3	TRBJ1-2	CAIRRAGEGYGYTF
15	TRBV12-5	TRBJ2-3	CASGSRPGSTDTQYF
14	TRBV28	TRBJ2-5	CATQSAGGRETQYF
16	TRBV19	TRBJ2-1	CASSKSLDTEIDEQFF
14	TRBV5-6	TRBJ1-1	CASSSGGVEPEAFF
12	TRBV2	TRBJ1-6	CASSESLSPLHF
16	TRBV7-6	TRBJ2-1	CASSLVLAGSYNEQFF
15	TRBV6-6	TRBJ2-3	CASKPTGQGRDTQYF
16	TRBV27	TRBJ2-5	CASSFRGNRGQETQYF
16	TRBV7-2	TRBJ2-1	CASSTASGRAQNEQFF
11	TRBV24-1	TRBJ2-1	CATSGGDEQFF